Listed here are 22 T cell receptor beta chains from one sample, sequenced in a study of CD8+ T cells in alopecia areata. Treatment here: oral pan-JAK inhibitor, 5-10 mg twice daily. Investigators isolated RNA and reverse transcribed it into cDNA to act as the sequencing template. Sequencing was performed with immunoSEQ multiplex PCR; in TCRdb, only in-frame clones are kept and a portion is missing. The table records about 120,000 clones, 53% of them present only once. The sequencing used CD4+ T cells sorted from blood, collected at week 4, from a patient treated with tofacitinib. These receptors originate from a human donor with alopecia areata.

This clone was seen a single time. The chain uses TRBV6-1 and TRBJ1-1, with 10 bases that match TRBD1. The CDR3 spans 17 residues. Germline lookup yields CDR1 MNHNS and CDR2 SASEGT. With V trimmed by 4 bases and J by 0 bases, 8 bases remained unmatched. The CDR3 coding sequence is TGTGCCAGCAGTGTCGGACAGGGGGTTATAATGAACACTGAAGCTTTCTTT. This translates into CASSVGQGVIMNTEAFF.

J is TRBJ1-1 and V is TRBV30; D not certain. This CDR3 has 12 amino acids. The V end lost 2 bases, the J end lost 3 bases, and 7 bases lay between the germline ends. From germline, CDR1 is GTSNPN and CDR2 SVGIG (reference sequence). For the CDR3, the DNA is TGTGCCTGGAGTACCGAATACACTGAAGCTTTCTTT. Translated: CAWSTEYTEAFF.

This clone was counted between two and nine times. CDR3 bases: TGTGCCAGCAGTGGACAGGGAGCTGAAAAACTGTTTTTT. This sequence encodes CASSGQGAEKLFF. The chain recombines TRBV6-5 with TRBJ1-4; TRBD1 aligns across 8 bases. The trim removed 5 bases at V and 7 bases at J, leaving 3 bases unmatched. There are 13 residues in the CDR3. Germline V gives CDR1 MNHEY, CDR2 SVGAGI.

The chain recombines TRBV29-1 with TRBJ2-7; the match to TRBD1 covers 8 bases. CDR3 size: 14 residues. V dropped 6 bases and J dropped 5; count of bases not matched to a gene: 12. The V gene's germline CDR1 is SQVTM and CDR2 ANQGSEA. CDR3 coding DNA: TGCAGCGTCAAACCCGGACAGGGTATCCACGAGCAGTACTTC. Translating gives CSVKPGQGIHEQYF.

J is TRBJ2-2 and V is TRBV29-1, with 10 bases matching TRBD1. In germline, CDR1 is SQVTM, CDR2 ANQGSEA. CDR3 length: 14 residues. The trim removed 6 bases at V and 2 bases at J, leaving 3 bases unmatched. The CDR3 region is CSVGQGYNTGELFF. Written as DNA, the CDR3 is TGCAGCGTGGGACAGGGGTATAACACCGGGGAGCTGTTTTTT.

This rearrangement joins TRBV18 to TRBJ2-7, with D perhaps TRBD2 (6 bases). Germline loops: CDR1 KGHSH, CDR2 LQKENI. The V gene lost 6 bases and the J gene lost 4 bases, with 10 bases spanning the gap. The CDR3 consists of 12 residues. CDR3 loop: CASSETSYEQYF. The CDR3 nucleotides are TGTGCCAGCTCCGAGACTAGTTACGAGCAGTACTTC.

This chain joins TRBV5-1 and TRBJ2-3; TRBD1 agrees at 9 bases. The CDR3 is 15 residues long. The germline gives CDR1 SGHRS, CDR2 YFSETQ. The J segment lost 3 bases and the V segment lost 4 bases, leaving 6 bases of the junction unmatched. CDR3 residues: CASSSGQGRTDTQYF. CDR3 nucleotide sequence: TGCGCCAGCAGCAGTGGACAGGGGAGGACAGATACGCAGTATTTT.

V is TRBV30 and J is TRBJ2-3; 9 nucleotides line up with TRBD2. Germline lookup yields CDR1 GTSNPN and CDR2 SVGIG (reference sequence). Trimming cost V 5 bases and J 5 bases; bases outside gene matches: 5. The CDR3 has 13 residues. CDR3 DNA: TGTGCCTGGCATAGCGGGAGAGTAGATACGCAGTATTTT. The encoded protein is CAWHSGRVDTQYF.

The chain has TRBV30 and TRBJ1-4; tentatively, D is TRBD1 (6 bases). Trimming pared 0 bases from V and 7 bases from J, leaving 9 bases between. The CDR3 covers 13 residues. Germline assignment: CDR1 GTSNPN and CDR2 SVGIG (reference sequence). DNA for the CDR3: TGTGCCTGGAGTGTACAGGGCGGTGAAAAACTGTTTTTT. This codes for CAWSVQGGEKLFF.

The chain carries TRBV29-1 and TRBJ2-3; 8 bases agree with TRBD2. Germline CDR1 SQVTM, CDR2 ANQGSEA. V shed 4 bases, J shed 6 bases, and the junction held 6 bases outside the gene matches. The CDR3 consists of 13 residues. CDR3 nucleotide sequence: TGCAGCGTTGCCGGGGGGGCCATGGATACGCAGTATTTT. Translated: CSVAGGAMDTQYF.

This clone has a handful of counts. The J gene is TRBJ2-6, the V gene TRBV6-4; D is unresolved. CDR1 is MRHNA, CDR2 SNTAGT, per germline. The CDR3 spans 15 residues. The V and J ends lost 3 bases and 2 bases respectively, with 8 bases between them. CDR3 nucleotides: TGTGCCAGCAGTGAAGGCCAGGCTGGGGCCAACGTCCTGACTTTC. Its protein is CASSEGQAGANVLTF.

This clone is a singleton in its sample. The rearrangement uses TRBV15 and TRBJ2-7; D uncertain. Germline CDR1 reads LNHNV; CDR2 reads YYDKDF (reference sequence). Trimming stripped 0 bases from V and 6 bases from J, with 15 bases between. The CDR3 is 15 residues long. The DNA of the CDR3 is TGTGCCACCAGCAGAGATAGGGTGCCGGTCACCGAGCAGTACTTC. This sequence encodes CATSRDRVPVTEQYF.

This chain connects TRBV9 to TRBJ2-3; no firm D call. CDR1 and CDR2 from the germline V gene are SGDLS and YYNGEE. The ends were cut back, 4 bases at V and 4 bases at J, with 7 bases in the middle. The CDR3 length is 12 residues. Here the CDR3 reads CASSPISDTQYF. As DNA, the CDR3 is TGTGCCAGCAGCCCTATTTCAGATACGCAGTATTTT. The whole variable domain, filled in from reference TRBV9 and TRBJ2-3, reads DSGVTQTPKHLITATGQRVTLRCSPRSGDLSVYWYQQSLDQGLQFLIQYYNGEERAKGNILERFSAQQFPDLHSELNLSSLELGDSALYFCASSPISDTQYFGPGTRLTVL.

The V call is TRBV5-1, the J call TRBJ2-2; tentatively, D is TRBD1 (6 bases). Germline V gives CDR1 SGHRS, CDR2 YFSETQ. The CDR3 length is 15 residues. V lost 0 bases and J 4 bases, leaving 10 bases between the germline ends. For the CDR3, the DNA is TGCGCCAGCAGCTTGGGTAGGGACATCACCGGGGAGCTGTTTTTT. Amino acids: CASSLGRDITGELFF.

The chain employs TRBV6-5 and TRBJ1-4; no reliable D call. Germline V gene data show CDR1 as MNHEY and CDR2 as SVGAGI. Trimming shortened V by 2 bases and J by 7 bases, and 11 bases separated the two germline ends. The CDR3 totals 14 residues. The CDR3 DNA sequence: TGTGCCAGCAGTTACGACACTTTTTCTGAAAAACTGTTTTTT. Its translation is CASSYDTFSEKLFF.

This clone was observed once. This chain links TRBV6-1 with TRBJ1-2; 7 bases align to TRBD1. From germline, CDR1 is MNHNS and CDR2 SASEGT. This CDR3 has 13 residues. The V segment lost 4 bases and the J segment 6 bases; nucleotides outside the gene matches: 5. CDR3 loop: CASSVTQGNGYTF. In nucleotides, the CDR3 is TGTGCCAGCAGTGTAACACAGGGGAATGGCTACACCTTC.

V and J are TRBV5-1 and TRBJ1-1; tentative D call: TRBD1 (5 bases). The CDR3 spans 15 residues. V gave up 0 bases and J gave up 0 bases, with 9 bases separating them. Germline CDR1 is SGHRS and CDR2 is YFSETQ. CDR3 DNA sequence: TGCGCCAGCAGCTTGGAAACAGGTATGAACACTGAAGCTTTCTTT. Encoded protein: CASSLETGMNTEAFF.

The chain recombines TRBV6-1 with TRBJ2-4, with D possibly called TRBD1 or TRBD2 (5 bases each). The CDR3 spans 12 residues. In germline, CDR1 is MNHNS, CDR2 SASEGT. Trimming removed 0 bases from V and 15 bases from J, with 12 bases in between. The CDR3 nucleotides read TGTGCCAGCAGTGAAGCTGGGACGATAGGGTACTTC. Its translation is CASSEAGTIGYF.

The V call is TRBV5-6, the J call TRBJ1-2; no clear D. The CDR3 length is 12 residues. The V end lost 4 bases, the J end lost 5 bases, and 9 bases lay between the germline ends. Germline values: CDR1 SGHDT, CDR2 YYEEEE. CDR3 protein: CASSRTEYGYTF. CDR3 sequence (DNA): TGTGCCAGCAGCCGGACGGAGTATGGCTACACCTTC.

This clone showed up just a few times. The rearrangement links TRBV30 to TRBJ2-7; D not resolved. This CDR3 region has 13 residues. V lost 6 bases and J 4 bases, leaving 16 bases between the germline ends. Germline V gives CDR1 GTSNPN, CDR2 SVGIG (reference sequence). DNA for the CDR3: TGTGCCTGCTCTGTCGGCACCCGTTACGAGCAGTACTTC. This encodes CACSVGTRYEQYF.

This clone was counted a few times. The chain carries TRBV15 and TRBJ1-1, with a possible D match to TRBD1 (5 bases). The CDR3 has 16 amino acids. Trimming took off 0 bases at V and 6 bases at J, with 17 bases between the two ends. CDR1 is LNHNV and CDR2 is YYDKDF in the germline V gene (reference sequence). CDR3 amino acids: CATSREPRAGGAEAFF. CDR3 in DNA: TGTGCCACCAGCAGAGAACCCAGGGCGGGTGGGGCTGAAGCTTTCTTT.

This chain uses TRBV27 with TRBJ2-1; 10 bases line up with TRBD1. V dropped 5 bases and J dropped 6; count of bases not matched to a gene: 7. Germline V CDR1 and CDR2: MNHEY, SMNVEV (reference sequence). The CDR3 covers 15 residues. CDR3 sequence: CASSADRGYFNEQFF. The CDR3 bases are TGTGCCAGCAGTGCGGACAGGGGGTACTTCAATGAGCAGTTCTTC.